These 30 T cell receptor beta chains came from one sample sequenced in a study of cytotoxic CD8 clonotypes in ibrutinib-treated CLL. Some clones are missing from TCRdb's copy, which holds only in-frame ones; the method was immunoSEQ multiplex PCR. The table includes 50,000 to 75,000 clones, roughly 70% detected once. The sample was PBMCs, taken after 12 months of ibrutinib treatment. All receptors come from a human donor with chronic lymphocytic leukemia.

The rearrangement uses TRBV2 and TRBJ1-5; possibly TRBD1 for D (6 bases). The CDR3 spans 14 residues. Germline values: CDR1 SNHLY, CDR2 FYNNEI. V was clipped by 5 bases and J by 3 bases, with 11 bases between them. The CDR3 DNA reads TGTGCCAGCAGTAGCGGGACACTCAATCAGCCCCAGCATTTT. It translates to CASSSGTLNQPQHF.

This clone was counted a few times. This chain connects TRBV18 to TRBJ1-4; TRBD1 agrees at 7 bases. Germline V gene lookup returns CDR1 KGHSH and CDR2 LQKENI. V gave up 3 bases and J gave up 6 bases; unmatched junction bases: 1. This CDR3 has 13 amino acids. The CDR3 DNA sequence: TGTGCCAGCTCACCGACAGGGTATGAAAAACTGTTTTTT. Its translation is CASSPTGYEKLFF.

This rearrangement joins TRBV6-1 to TRBJ2-1; D is undetermined. Per germline, CDR1 MNHNS and CDR2 SASEGT. The ends were cut back, 1 base at V and 2 bases at J, with 9 bases in the middle. The CDR3 loop spans 15 amino acids. CDR3 coding DNA: TGTGCCAGCAGTGAAGATGTCGGACCCTACAATGAGCAGTTCTTC. Translating it yields CASSEDVGPYNEQFF.

The chain employs TRBV29-1 and TRBJ2-1; 9 nucleotides agree with TRBD1. Per germline, CDR1 SQVTM and CDR2 ANQGSEA. V was clipped by 4 bases and J by 8 bases; unmatched bases: 12. This CDR3 contains 15 residues. CDR3 sequence (DNA): TGCAGCGTTGGGAGAGGACAGGGGAGACAGCATGAGCAGTTCTTC. It is translated as CSVGRGQGRQHEQFF.

This clone was seen only once. The chain carries TRBV19 and TRBJ2-5, with D possibly being TRBD1 or TRBD2 (5 bases each). V dropped 5 bases and J dropped 2 bases, with 18 bases sitting between them. The CDR3 runs to 16 residues. Germline V lookup: CDR1 LNHDA, CDR2 SQIVND (reference sequence). CDR3: CASSPWSGTAQETQYF. In nucleotides, the CDR3 is TGTGCCAGTAGTCCCTGGTCCGGGACGGCTCAAGAGACCCAGTACTTC.

The chain has TRBV19 and TRBJ1-1; possibly TRBD1 for D (5 bases). The germline V and J ends were trimmed by 3 bases and 6 bases, with 11 bases remaining between them. Germline loops: CDR1 LNHDA, CDR2 SQIVND (reference sequence). The CDR3 is 13 residues long. In DNA form, the CDR3 reads TGTGCCAGTAGTATGGGGGTAATGTCTGAAGCTTTCTTT. It translates to CASSMGVMSEAFF.

This chain connects TRBV18 to TRBJ2-1; possibly TRBD2 for D (5 bases). V lost 3 bases and J 14 bases, leaving 14 bases between the germline ends. The germline V gene encodes CDR1 KGHSH and CDR2 LQKENI. The CDR3 has 12 residues. Here the CDR3 reads CASSPERAGKFF. CDR3 DNA sequence: TGTGCCAGCTCACCGGAGAGGGCAGGAAAGTTCTTC.

The chain links TRBV13 to TRBJ2-7, with 9 positions matching TRBD1. Germline-derived CDR1 and CDR2 are PRHDT and FYEKMQ (reference sequence). The CDR3 has 13 residues. The junction had 1 base not matched to a gene; V was cut back by 5 bases and J by 2 bases. The CDR3: CASSRQGAYEQYF. The CDR3 DNA reads as TGTGCCAGCAGCCGACAGGGGGCCTACGAGCAGTACTTC.

The chain uses TRBV19 and TRBJ2-2; 8 bases are a match to TRBD2. The V gene's germline CDR1 is LNHDA and CDR2 SQIVND (reference sequence). There are 14 residues in the CDR3. V lost 6 bases and J lost 4; bases outside the gene matches: 4. In nucleotides, the CDR3 is TGTGCCAGTAGGCCGGGACTAGTCACCGGGGAGCTGTTTTTT. This gives the protein CASRPGLVTGELFF.

The rearrangement joins TRBV2 to TRBJ2-3; TRBD2 aligns across 9 bases. From germline, CDR1 is SNHLY and CDR2 FYNNEI. The CDR3 consists of 15 residues. The V segment lost 4 bases and the J segment 5 bases; nucleotides outside the gene matches: 7. This CDR3 reads CASSVPSGVVDTQYF. The CDR3 DNA follows: TGTGCCAGCAGTGTCCCTAGCGGGGTAGTAGATACGCAGTATTTT.

V is TRBV7-2 and J is TRBJ2-1, with 8 bases fitting TRBD1. In germline, CDR1 is SGHTA, CDR2 FQGNSA. This CDR3 region has 14 residues. V dropped 3 bases and J dropped 9; count of bases not matched to a gene: 7. CDR3 sequence reads: CASSFGQGSAEQFF. DNA of the CDR3: TGTGCCAGCAGCTTCGGACAGGGATCCGCTGAGCAGTTCTTC.

In this sample, this clone turned up once. The chain carries TRBV7-9 and TRBJ2-3; weak D call: TRBD2 (6 bases). V lost 1 base and J lost 1, with 12 bases in between. The germline V gene encodes CDR1 SEHNR and CDR2 FQNEAQ (reference sequence). This CDR3 comprises 16 residues. CDR3 DNA sequence: TGTGCCAGCAGCTTAGACCGGTCTAGCGGCACAGATACGCAGTATTTT. Translated: CASSLDRSSGTDTQYF.

This clone was detected a few times. The chain uses TRBV19 and TRBJ1-5; TRBD1 matches 8 bases. CDR1 LNHDA and CDR2 SQIVND come from the germline V gene (reference sequence). CDR3 size: 16 residues. With 5 bases clipped from V and 0 bases from J, the junction kept 6 bases outside the gene matches. CDR3: CASSPGQAYSNQPQHF. The CDR3 DNA reads TGTGCCAGTAGTCCGGGACAGGCTTATAGCAATCAGCCCCAGCATTTT.

The chain combines TRBV19 with TRBJ1-3, with a possible D match to TRBD1 (5 bases). The CDR3 covers 16 residues. Deletions cut 4 bases from V and 0 bases from J, with 13 bases between. Germline CDR1 is LNHDA and CDR2 is SQIVND (reference sequence). The CDR3 reads CASSSHGGNSGNTIYF. Written as DNA, the CDR3 is TGTGCCAGTAGTAGCCATGGGGGAAACTCTGGAAACACCATATATTTT.

This rearrangement joins TRBV4-2 to TRBJ2-1, with TRBD1 matching over 7 bases. The V segment lost 5 bases and the J segment 0 bases; nucleotides outside the gene matches: 7. The length of the CDR3 is 16 residues. Germline-derived CDR1 and CDR2 are LGHNA and YNFKEQ. CDR3 protein: CASSTRGLSSYNEQFF. CDR3 nucleotide sequence: TGTGCCAGCAGCACGAGGGGGCTTAGCTCCTACAATGAGCAGTTCTTC.

This chain connects TRBV29-1 to TRBJ1-1; D is possibly TRBD1 (6 bases). The germline V gene encodes CDR1 SQVTM and CDR2 ANQGSEA. Trimming took 3 bases from V and 0 from J, leaving 11 bases between them. The CDR3 covers 14 residues. The CDR3 DNA reads as TGCAGCGTTGATAAGGGGGGGATGAACACTGAAGCTTTCTTT. This translates into CSVDKGGMNTEAFF. Variable domain in full (rest from reference TRBV29-1 and TRBJ1-1): SAVISQKPSRDICQRGTSLTIQCQVDSQVTMMFWYRQQPGQSLTLIATANQGSEATYESGFVIDKFPISRPNLTFSTLTVSNMSPEDSSIYLCSVDKGGMNTEAFFGQGTRLTVV.

The V gene is TRBV28, the J gene TRBJ2-5; D could derive from TRBD1 or TRBD2 (5 bases each). There are 12 residues in the CDR3. Trimming cost V 6 bases and J 7 bases, with 12 bases left between them. Germline values: CDR1 MDHEN, CDR2 SYDVKM. This CDR3 is CASSFGARTQYF. The CDR3 DNA reads TGTGCCAGCAGCTTCGGGGCTCGGACCCAGTACTTC.

The chain couples TRBV4-1 to TRBJ1-5; D is uncertain. Germline V gene data show CDR1 as MGHRA and CDR2 as YSYEKL. The CDR3 is 16 residues long. V was trimmed by 1 base and J by 1 base, leaving 11 bases between them. This CDR3 reads CASSQGRGRSNQPQHF. The CDR3 nucleotides are TGCGCCAGCAGCCAAGGTCGAGGTAGGAGCAATCAGCCCCAGCATTTT.

The rearrangement joins TRBV5-1 to TRBJ2-3; 10 positions match TRBD1. In germline, CDR1 is SGHRS, CDR2 YFSETQ. The CDR3 spans 14 residues. V dropped 4 bases and J dropped 4; count of bases not matched to a gene: 3. The DNA for the CDR3 is TGCGCCAGCAGCCTTGGGACAGGGGCAGATACGCAGTATTTT. Residues: CASSLGTGADTQYF.

Only a few counts were recorded for this clone. This sequence joins TRBV10-1 and TRBJ2-7; D is possibly TRBD1 (5 bases). This CDR3 region has 9 residues. The V end lost 9 bases, the J end lost 6 bases, and 6 bases lay between the germline ends. Germline loops: CDR1 WNHNN, CDR2 SYGVQD (reference sequence). This CDR3 is CARTVEQYF. Written as DNA, the CDR3 is TGCGCCAGGACAGTCGAGCAGTACTTC.

The chain carries TRBV4-3 and TRBJ2-3; 10 nucleotides match TRBD1. Trimming took 0 bases from V and 0 from J; bases not matched to a gene: 3. The CDR3 is made up of 17 amino acids. Looked up from germline, CDR1 is LGHNA and CDR2 is YSLEER. The CDR3 coding sequence is TGCGCCAGCAGCCAAGAAGGGACAGGGGCCAGCACAGATACGCAGTATTTT. Amino acid sequence: CASSQEGTGASTDTQYF.

V gene TRBV6-1 combines with J gene TRBJ2-2; perhaps TRBD2 as D (5 bases). CDR1 and CDR2 from the germline V gene are MNHNS and SASEGT. The CDR3 runs to 15 residues. V lost 1 base and J 2 bases, leaving 8 bases between the germline ends. DNA of the CDR3: TGTGCCAGCAGTGAAGGTGGGAGTAACACCGGGGAGCTGTTTTTT. Encoded protein: CASSEGGSNTGELFF.

The chain links TRBV18 to TRBJ2-7; D is possibly TRBD1 or TRBD2 (5 bases each). The germline V gene has CDR1 KGHSH and CDR2 LQKENI. The ends were cut back, 0 bases at V and 0 bases at J, with 9 bases in the middle. CDR3 size: 15 residues. The CDR3 here is CASSPPLGTSYEQYF. The CDR3 coding sequence is TGTGCCAGCTCACCACCTCTGGGGACCTCCTACGAGCAGTACTTC.

V is TRBV5-5 and J is TRBJ2-7; TRBD2 aligns across 8 bases. J lost 5 bases, V lost 3 bases, and 16 bases had no gene match. The CDR3 extends over 17 amino acids. CDR1 and CDR2 from the germline V gene are SGHKS and YYEKEE (reference sequence). CDR3 amino acids: CASSSLPTSVHPNEQYF. The CDR3 region has the DNA TGTGCCAGCAGCTCGCTGCCGACTAGCGTCCATCCCAACGAGCAGTACTTC.

This clone turned up a few times. The rearrangement joins TRBV19 to TRBJ2-2; D perhaps matches TRBD2 (5 bases). Per germline, CDR1 LNHDA and CDR2 SQIVND (reference sequence). The CDR3 spans 15 residues. Trimming shortened V by 6 bases and J by 2 bases, and 13 bases separated the two germline ends. The CDR3 sequence: CASRAGAVNTGELFF. Here the CDR3 DNA reads TGTGCCAGTAGGGCTGGAGCGGTTAACACCGGGGAGCTGTTTTTT.

This clone has only one observation. CDR3 region: CASSLGGQETQYF. The CDR3, as DNA: TGCGCCAGCAGCTTGGGGGGCCAAGAGACCCAGTACTTC. The chain employs TRBV5-1 and TRBJ2-5, with D unclear. Looked up from germline, CDR1 is SGHRS and CDR2 is YFSETQ. Trimming shortened V by 0 bases and J by 1 base, and 4 bases separated the two germline ends. This CDR3 is 13 amino acids long.

This clone occurred a few times. V usage is TRBV30 and J usage is TRBJ2-5; D unresolved. CDR1 is GTSNPN and CDR2 is SVGIG in the germline V gene (reference sequence). V lost 0 bases, J lost 0 bases, and 11 bases lay in between. The CDR3 length is 15 residues. This chain's CDR3 is CAWSVSWRNQETQYF. The CDR3, as DNA: TGTGCCTGGAGTGTAAGTTGGCGGAACCAAGAGACCCAGTACTTC. The full variable domain, rest sourced from reference TRBV30 and TRBJ2-5, is SQTIHQWPATLVQPVGSPLSLECTVEGTSNPNLYWYRQAAGRGLQLLFYSVGIGQISSEVPQNLSASRPQDRQFILSSKKLLLSDSGFYLCAWSVSWRNQETQYFGPGTRLLVL.

The rearrangement joins TRBV19 to TRBJ2-1; tentatively, D is TRBD1 or TRBD2 (6 bases each). With 11 bases removed from V and 0 bases from J, the gap between germline ends came to 14 bases. Germline loops: CDR1 LNHDA, CDR2 SQIVND (reference sequence). The CDR3 length is 14 residues. CDR3 in DNA: TGTGCCTCGCGGGACAAGAGCTCCTACAATGAGCAGTTCTTC. It encodes CASRDKSSYNEQFF.

The CDR3: CASSPEMGPNQPQHF. CDR3 coding DNA: TGTGCCAGCTCACCCGAAATGGGCCCGAATCAGCCCCAGCATTTT. V usage is TRBV18 and J usage is TRBJ1-5; D is ambiguous. The CDR3 runs to 15 residues. Germline CDR1 and CDR2: KGHSH and LQKENI. V gave up 3 bases and J gave up 4 bases, with 13 bases separating them.

J is TRBJ1-4 and V is TRBV2; D is possibly TRBD1 (5 bases). This CDR3 spans 13 amino acids. Germline CDR1 reads SNHLY; CDR2 reads FYNNEI. CDR3 in DNA: TGTGCGATACCGGAGGCAGGGAATGAAAAACTGTTTTTT. It is translated as CAIPEAGNEKLFF. The whole variable domain, filled in from reference TRBV2 and TRBJ1-4, reads EPEVTQTPSHQVTQMGQEVILRCVPISNHLYFYWYRQILGQKVEFLVSFYNNEISEKSEIFDDQFSVERPDGSNFTLKIRSTKLEDSAMYFCAIPEAGNEKLFFGSGTQLSVL.